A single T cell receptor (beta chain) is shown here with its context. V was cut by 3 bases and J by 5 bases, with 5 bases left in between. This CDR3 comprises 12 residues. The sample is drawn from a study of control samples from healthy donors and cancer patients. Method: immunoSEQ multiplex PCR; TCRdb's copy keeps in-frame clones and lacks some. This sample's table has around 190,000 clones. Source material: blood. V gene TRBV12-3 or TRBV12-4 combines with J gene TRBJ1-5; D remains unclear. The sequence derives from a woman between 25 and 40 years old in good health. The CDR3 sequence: CASSLLYQPQHF. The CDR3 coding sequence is TGTGCCAGCAGTTTGCTTTATCAGCCCCAGCATTTT.